The clone carrying this T cell receptor beta chain has just a few counts. As handled by the study authors: Reference gene primer amplification gave estimated nucleated cell counts. TCRdb keeps only in-frame clones here, not all; method: immunoSEQ multiplex PCR. From that table come the V and J calls and clone size; the DNA was used to work out D and trimming. The sample has under 250,000 clones, almost 90% seen once. These data come from a study of blood T cell repertoires in COVID-19. Study-wide background: From T cells, B-cell-depleted T cells, or PBMCs came the material, which was cDNA or gDNA.

Trimming stripped 3 bases from V and 4 bases from J, with 6 bases between. The germline CDR1 and CDR2 sequences are LNHDA and SQIVND (reference sequence). The CDR3 is 12 residues long. This rearrangement joins TRBV19 to TRBJ1-1; D gene ambiguous. The sample comprised peripheral blood. The sequence was obtained from a woman in her sixties or seventies with acute or convalescent COVID-19. Written as DNA, the CDR3 is TGTGCCAGTAGTATGAGAGGCACTGAAGCTTTCTTT. Translating gives CASSMRGTEAFF. Supplemented by reference TRBV19 and TRBJ1-1, the full variable domain reads DGGITQSPKYLFRKEGQNVTLSCEQNLNHDAMYWYRQDPGQGLRLIYYSQIVNDFQKGDIAEGYSVSREKKESFPLTVTSAQKNPTAFYLCASSMRGTEAFFGQGTRLTVV.